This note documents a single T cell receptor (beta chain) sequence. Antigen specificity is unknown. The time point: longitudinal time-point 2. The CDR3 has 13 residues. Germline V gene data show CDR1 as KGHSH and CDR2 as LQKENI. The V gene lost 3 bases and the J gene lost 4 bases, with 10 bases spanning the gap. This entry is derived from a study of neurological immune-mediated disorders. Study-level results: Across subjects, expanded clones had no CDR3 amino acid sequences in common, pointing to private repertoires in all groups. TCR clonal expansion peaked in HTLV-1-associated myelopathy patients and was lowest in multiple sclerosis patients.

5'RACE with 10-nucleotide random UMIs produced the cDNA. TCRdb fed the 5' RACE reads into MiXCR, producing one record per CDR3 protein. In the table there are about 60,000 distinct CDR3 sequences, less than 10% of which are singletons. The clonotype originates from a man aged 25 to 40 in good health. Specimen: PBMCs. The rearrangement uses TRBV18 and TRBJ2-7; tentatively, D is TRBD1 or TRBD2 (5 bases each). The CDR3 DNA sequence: TGTGCCAGCTCACCCCGGGACCAATACGAGCAGTACTTC. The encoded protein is CASSPRDQYEQYF. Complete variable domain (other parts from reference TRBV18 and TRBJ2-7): NAGVMQNPRHLVRRRGQEARLRCSPMKGHSHVYWYRQLPEEGLKFMVYLQKENIIDESGMPKERFSAEFPKEGPSILRIQQVVRGDSAAYFCASSPRDQYEQYFGPGTRLTVT.